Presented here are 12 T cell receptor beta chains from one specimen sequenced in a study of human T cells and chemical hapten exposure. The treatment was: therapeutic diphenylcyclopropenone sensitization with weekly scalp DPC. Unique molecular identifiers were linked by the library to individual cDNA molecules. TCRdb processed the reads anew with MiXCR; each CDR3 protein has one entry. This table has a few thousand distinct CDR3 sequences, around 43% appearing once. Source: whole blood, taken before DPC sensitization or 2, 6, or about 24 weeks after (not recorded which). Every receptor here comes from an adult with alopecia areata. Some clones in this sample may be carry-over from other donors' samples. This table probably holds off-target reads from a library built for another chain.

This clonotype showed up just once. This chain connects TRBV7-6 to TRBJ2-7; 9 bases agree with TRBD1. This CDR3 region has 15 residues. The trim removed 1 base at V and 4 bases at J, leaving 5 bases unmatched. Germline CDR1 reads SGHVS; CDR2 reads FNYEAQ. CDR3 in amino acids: CASSLVPGQGYEQYF. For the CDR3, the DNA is TGTGCCAGCAGCTTAGTACCGGGACAGGGATACGAGCAGTACTTC.

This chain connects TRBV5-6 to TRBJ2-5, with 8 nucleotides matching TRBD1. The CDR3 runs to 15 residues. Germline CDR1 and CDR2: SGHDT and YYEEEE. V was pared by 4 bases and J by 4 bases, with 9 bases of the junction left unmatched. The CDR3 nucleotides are TGTGCCAGCAGCCCACCGACAGGGGCAGGAGAGACCCAGTACTTC. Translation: CASSPPTGAGETQYF. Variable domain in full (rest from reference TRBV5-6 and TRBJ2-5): DAGVTQSPTHLIKTRGQQVTLRCSPKSGHDTVSWYQQALGQGPQFIFQYYEEEERQRGNFPDRFSGHQFPNYSSELNVNALLLGDSALYLCASSPPTGAGETQYFGPGTRLLVL.

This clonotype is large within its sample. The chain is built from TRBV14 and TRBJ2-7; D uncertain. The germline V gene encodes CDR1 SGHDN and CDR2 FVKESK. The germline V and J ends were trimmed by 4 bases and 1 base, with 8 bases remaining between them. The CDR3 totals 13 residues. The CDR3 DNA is TGTGCCAGCAGCCTAGCCAGGTCCTACGAGCAGTACTTC. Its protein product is CASSLARSYEQYF.

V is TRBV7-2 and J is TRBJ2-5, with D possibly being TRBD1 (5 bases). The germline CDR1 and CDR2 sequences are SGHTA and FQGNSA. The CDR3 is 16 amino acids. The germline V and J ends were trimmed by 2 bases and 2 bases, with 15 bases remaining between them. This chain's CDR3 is CASSLMAGKAQETQYF. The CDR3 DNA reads TGTGCCAGCAGCTTAATGGCAGGGAAGGCTCAAGAGACCCAGTACTTC.

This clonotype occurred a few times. CDR3: CAISEQELYEQYF. In nucleotides, the CDR3 is TGTGCCATCAGTGAACAGGAGCTCTACGAGCAGTACTTC. The chain couples TRBV10-3 to TRBJ2-7, with D tentatively TRBD1 (5 bases). CDR1 is ENHRY and CDR2 is SYGVKD in the germline V gene. Deletions cut 3 bases from V and 3 bases from J, with 9 bases between. The CDR3 contains 13 residues.

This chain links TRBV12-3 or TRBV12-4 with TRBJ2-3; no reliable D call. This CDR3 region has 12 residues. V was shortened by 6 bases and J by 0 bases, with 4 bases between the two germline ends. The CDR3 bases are TGTGCCAGCAGAATGAGCACAGATACGCAGTATTTT. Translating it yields CASRMSTDTQYF.

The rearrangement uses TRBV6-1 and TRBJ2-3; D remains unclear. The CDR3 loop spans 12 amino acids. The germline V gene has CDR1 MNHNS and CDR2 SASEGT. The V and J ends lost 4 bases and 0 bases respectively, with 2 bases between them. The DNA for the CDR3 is TGTGCCAGCAGTGCCAGCACAGATACGCAGTATTTT. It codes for CASSASTDTQYF.

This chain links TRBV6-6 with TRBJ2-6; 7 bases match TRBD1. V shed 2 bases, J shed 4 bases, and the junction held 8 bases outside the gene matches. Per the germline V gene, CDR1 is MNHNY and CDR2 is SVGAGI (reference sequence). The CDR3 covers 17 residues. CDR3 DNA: TGTGCCAGCAGTTACACCCGACAGGGTACGGGGGCCAACGTCCTGACTTTC. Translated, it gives CASSYTRQGTGANVLTF.

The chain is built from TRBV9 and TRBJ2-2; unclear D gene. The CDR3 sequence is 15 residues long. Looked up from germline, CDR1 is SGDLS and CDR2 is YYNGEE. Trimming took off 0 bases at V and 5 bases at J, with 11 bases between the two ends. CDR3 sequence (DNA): TGTGCCAGCAGCGTAGGTAACAGACCGACCGGGGAGCTGTTTTTT. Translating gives CASSVGNRPTGELFF. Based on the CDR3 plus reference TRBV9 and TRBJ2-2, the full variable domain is DSGVTQTPKHLITATGQRVTLRCSPRSGDLSVYWYQQSLDQGLQFLIQYYNGEERAKGNILERFSAQQFPDLHSELNLSSLELGDSALYFCASSVGNRPTGELFFGEGSRLTVL.

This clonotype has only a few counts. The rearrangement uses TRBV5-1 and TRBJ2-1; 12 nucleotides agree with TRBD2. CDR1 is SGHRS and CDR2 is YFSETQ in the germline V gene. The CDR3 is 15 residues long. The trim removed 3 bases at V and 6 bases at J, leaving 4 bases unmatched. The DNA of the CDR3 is TGCGCCAGCAGCTCTCTAGCGGGAGGGCTCAATGAGCAGTTCTTC. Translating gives CASSSLAGGLNEQFF.

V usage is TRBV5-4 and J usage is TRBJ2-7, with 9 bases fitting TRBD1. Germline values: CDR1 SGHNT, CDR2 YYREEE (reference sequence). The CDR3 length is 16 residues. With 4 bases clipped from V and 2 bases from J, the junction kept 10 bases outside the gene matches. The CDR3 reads CASSITGDRVTYEQYV. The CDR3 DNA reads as TGTGCCAGCAGCATAACCGGGGACAGGGTCACCTACGAGCAGTACGTC.

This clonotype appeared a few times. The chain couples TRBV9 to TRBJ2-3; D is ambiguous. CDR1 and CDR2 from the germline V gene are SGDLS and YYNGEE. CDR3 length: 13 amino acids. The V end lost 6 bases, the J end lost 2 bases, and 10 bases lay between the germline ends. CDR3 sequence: CASKPYHTDTQYF. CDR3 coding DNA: TGTGCCAGCAAACCTTACCACACAGATACGCAGTATTTT.